This paragraph covers one TCR beta chain sequence. The antigen it recognizes is unknown. One base away there is no much larger clone; base qualities are not given. This record comes from a study of CD8 T cells in ankylosing spondylitis (dated by TCRdb to 2017 to 2019). About the study as a whole: The study set out to find disease-linked TCR variants by profiling T cell receptor beta repertoires in ankylosing spondylitis patients and healthy donors. The full study cohort was made up of over 20 ankylosing spondylitis patients and 95 to 130 healthy donors. Peripheral blood was sampled, and synovial fluid was additionally collected from ankylosing spondylitis patients.

V and J are truncated by 0 bases and 3 bases respectively, leaving an intervening sequence of 8 bases. Including the terminal cysteine and phenylalanine, the CDR3 comprises 14 residues. Only the CDR3 DNA stays, 42 bases, in frame from base 1. CDR1 and CDR2, looked up from the germline V gene, are SGHTA and FQGTGA. Beyond this particular receptor, the publication reports: Some TCR beta motif variants had previously been reported in synovial fluid and blood of reactive arthritis patients, which suggested common disease-initiation mechanisms. According to the report, matched synovial fluid samples from ankylosing spondylitis patients were significantly enriched for the disease-linked clones. A CD8+ phenotype was shown by the disease-linked clones, which were found at relatively low frequencies in peripheral blood. A TCR beta motif made up of several highly homologous amino acid variants appeared to be characteristic of blood from ankylosing spondylitis patients.

The sequencer listed for this sample is Illumina HiSeq 2500. Quantitative 5'-RACE with molecular barcodes was used to prepare TCR beta libraries. As for how the authors treated the data: A new computational method, built on a probabilistic model of VDJ rearrangement, was used to identify disease-linked TCR variants. The public reads were reprocessed in TCRdb via fastp at Q25 and MiXCR, keeping in-frame beta chains. Each CDR3 protein gets just one entry, which takes the most common genes and DNA from the rows behind it. V and J calls and clone size were set by TCRdb, not the authors. Across this sample there are 250,000 to 350,000 distinct CDR3 sequences, with around 8% seen only once. The top ten clonotypes cover about 14% of the sample.

The rearranged segments are TRBV7-3 and TRBJ1-1, and possibly TRBD1, on 5 matching bases. The specimen sequenced was blood, either unsorted or a sorted T cell fraction (not recorded which). This clonotype was obtained from a male donor with ankylosing spondylitis. The encoded CDR3 is CASSLTPGDTEAFF. Read as DNA, the sequence is TGTGCCAGCAGCTTAACCCCGGGGGACACTGAAGCTTTCTTT.